This TCR beta chain was documented in a study of CD8+CD57+ T cells in acquired aplastic anemia. Study-wide background: Sorted CD4+ and CD8+ cells gave an average of roughly 3.2 ug of DNA. Findings of the study overall: Patients versus controls showed no significant CD8+ Simpson's diversity difference. Researchers report that twenty-nine CD8+ CDR3 sequences appeared in both patients and controls.

This CDR3 is 14 amino acids long. Germline values: CDR1 SNHLY, CDR2 FYNNEI. Trimming removed 10 bases from V and 3 bases from J, with 13 bases in between. Patients included in sequencing had previously demonstrated CD8+CD57+ cell expansion by flow cytometry. No therapy was given to patients before blood sampling. About this clonotype itself: Its matching antigen is unknown.

CDR3 and TCR beta VDJ profiling relied on genomic DNA as the template. Each CDR3 protein gets one entry after TCRdb re-called the reads with MiXCR. The table shows 160,000 or so distinct CDR3 sequences, with more than 45% occurring only once. This sequence originates from a human donor with aplastic anemia. The sample consisted of sorted CD4+, CD8+, or CD8+CD57+ T cells (not recorded which) from PBMCs. The J gene is TRBJ1-6, the V gene TRBV2; no firm D call. CDR3 sequence reads: CATGVEGYNSPLHF. CDR3 in DNA: TGTGCCACGGGAGTGGAGGGCTATAATTCACCCCTCCACTTT.